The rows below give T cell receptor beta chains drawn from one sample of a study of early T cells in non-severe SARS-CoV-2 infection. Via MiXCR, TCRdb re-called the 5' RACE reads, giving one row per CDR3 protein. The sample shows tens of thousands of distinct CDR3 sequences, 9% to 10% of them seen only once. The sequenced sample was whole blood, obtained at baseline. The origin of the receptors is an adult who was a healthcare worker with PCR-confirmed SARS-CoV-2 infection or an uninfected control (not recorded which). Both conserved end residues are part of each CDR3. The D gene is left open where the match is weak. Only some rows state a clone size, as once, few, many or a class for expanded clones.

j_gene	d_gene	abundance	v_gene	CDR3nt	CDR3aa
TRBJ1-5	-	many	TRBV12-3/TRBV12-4	TGTGCCAGCACCATCAAGGGTGGGGGCAATCAGCCCCAGCATTTT	CASTIKGGGNQPQHF
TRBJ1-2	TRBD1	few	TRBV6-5	TGTGCCAGCAGCACTCCGGGACAGGGCCTTCTCGGTGGCTACACCTTC	CASSTPGQGLLGGYTF
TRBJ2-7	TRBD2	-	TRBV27	TGTGCCAGCAGTCCACGCCTGGGACTAGCGGGACAATTTTCCTACGAGCAGTACTTC	CASSPRLGLAGQFSYEQYF
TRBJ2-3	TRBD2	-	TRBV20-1	TGCAGTGCCCCGAGGACTAGCGGATTCACAGATACGCAGTATTTT	CSAPRTSGFTDTQYF
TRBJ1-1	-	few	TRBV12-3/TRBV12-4	TGTGCCAGCAGTTTGGGTGTCACTGAAGCTTTCTTT	CASSLGVTEAFF
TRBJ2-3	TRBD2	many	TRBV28	TGTGCCAGCAGTCCTAGCGGGATAGGTATTGGGGGCACAGATACGCAGTATTTT	CASSPSGIGIGGTDTQYF
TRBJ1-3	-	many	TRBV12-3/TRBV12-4	TGTGCCAGCAGGATGGGGGCTTCCTCTGGAAACACCATATATTTT	CASRMGASSGNTIYF
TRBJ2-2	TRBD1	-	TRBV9	TGTGCCAGCAGCCGGACAGGAAACACCGGGGAGCTGTTTTTT	CASSRTGNTGELFF
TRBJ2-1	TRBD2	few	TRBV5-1	TGCGCCAGCAGCTTGGTAGCGGGAGGCTACAATGAGCAGTTCTTC	CASSLVAGGYNEQFF
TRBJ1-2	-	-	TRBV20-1	TGCAGTGGTGGGGGAGGCTACACCTTC	CSGGGGYTF
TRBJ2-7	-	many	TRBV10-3	TGTGCCATCAGTGACGAGGGGAGCTACTACGAGCAGTACTTC	CAISDEGSYYEQYF
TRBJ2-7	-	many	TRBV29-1	TGCAGCGCCCAACAGGGATTCGAGCAGTACTTC	CSAQQGFEQYF
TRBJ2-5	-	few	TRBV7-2	TGTGCCAGCAGCCAAGGCCTGATTTGGGAGACCCAGTACTTC	CASSQGLIWETQYF
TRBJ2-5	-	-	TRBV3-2	TGTGCCAGCAGCCAAGATCCTAGCCTAGGACAAGAGACCCAGTACTTC	CASSQDPSLGQETQYF
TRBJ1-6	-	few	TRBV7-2	TGTGCCAGCAGCTTTTCCCCCGATAATTCACCCCTCCACTTT	CASSFSPDNSPLHF
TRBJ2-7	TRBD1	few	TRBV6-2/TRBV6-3	TGTGCCAGCAGCAAAGGGACGTTGACAGGGGGCGAGCAGTACTTC	CASSKGTLTGGEQYF
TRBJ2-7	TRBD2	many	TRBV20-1	TGCAGTGCTAGAGGGGGGAGCGGGAGCGACGAGCAGTACTTC	CSARGGSGSDEQYF
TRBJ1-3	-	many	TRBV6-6	TGTGCCAGCAGTTACCGACACGGGGGACCCTCTGGAAACACCATATATTTT	CASSYRHGGPSGNTIYF
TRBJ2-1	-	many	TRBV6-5	TGTGCCAGCAGCCCCTCTGGCGGGACCTTGAATGAGCAGTTCTTC	CASSPSGGTLNEQFF
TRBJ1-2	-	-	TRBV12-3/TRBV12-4	TGTGCCAGCAGTTTAGCTGCAGGAGGCTACACCTTC	CASSLAAGGYTF
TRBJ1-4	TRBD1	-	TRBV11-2	TGTGCCAGCAGCTTATTGGGGACAGGGTTTGAAAAACTGTTTTTT	CASSLLGTGFEKLFF
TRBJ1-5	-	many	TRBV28	TGTGCCAGCCTCCGGACAATTAGCAATCAGCCCCAGCATTTT	CASLRTISNQPQHF
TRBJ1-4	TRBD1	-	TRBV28	TGTGCCAGCAGAACTACCAGGGGGAATGAAAAACTGTTTTTT	CASRTTRGNEKLFF
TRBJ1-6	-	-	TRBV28	TGTGCCAGCAGTTTAAGGGCGTATAATTCACCCCTCCACTTT	CASSLRAYNSPLHF
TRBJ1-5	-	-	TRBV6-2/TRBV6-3	TGTGCCAGCAGCCCGCTTTGGCAGGTTAACAATCAGCCCCAGCATTTT	CASSPLWQVNNQPQHF
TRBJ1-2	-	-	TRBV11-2	TGTGCCAGCAGCTTGGGTTCGGGCAGGGTTAACTATGGCTACACCTTC	CASSLGSGRVNYGYTF
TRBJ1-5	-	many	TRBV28	TGTGCCAGCAGTTTAGAACTCTACAATCAGCCCCAGCATTTT	CASSLELYNQPQHF
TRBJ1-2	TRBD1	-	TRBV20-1	TGCAGTGCTAGAGAAAAGGGGGCAGGCTATGACTACACCTTC	CSAREKGAGYDYTF
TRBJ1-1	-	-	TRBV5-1	TGCGCCAGCAGCTCGGCGGTAGGGCCGAGGAACACTGAAGCTTTCTTT	CASSSAVGPRNTEAFF
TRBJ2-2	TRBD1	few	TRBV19	TGTGCCAGTAGACCGGGACAGGGGACCGGGGAGCTGTTTTTT	CASRPGQGTGELFF
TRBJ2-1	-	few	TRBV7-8	TGTGCCAGCAGCTTAGGTGGAATGGGGGAGCATAGGAATGAGCAGTTCTTC	CASSLGGMGEHRNEQFF
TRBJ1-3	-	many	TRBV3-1	TGTGCCAGCAGCCAAGGGCACACTGGAAACACCATATATTTT	CASSQGHTGNTIYF
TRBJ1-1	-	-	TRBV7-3	TGTGCCAGCAGCTTGGGACATCAGAACACTGAAGCTTTCTTT	CASSLGHQNTEAFF
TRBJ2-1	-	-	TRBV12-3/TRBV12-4	TGTGCCAGCACCATTCGAGGTGAGCAGTTCTTC	CASTIRGEQFF
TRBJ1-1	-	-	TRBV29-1	TGCAGCGTTGCTGAACGGGGGGGGCTCGCTGAAGCTTTCTTT	CSVAERGGLAEAFF
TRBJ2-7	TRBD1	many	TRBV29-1	TGCAGCGTTGAAACCGGACAGGGTTTGGTCTACGAGCAGTACTTC	CSVETGQGLVYEQYF
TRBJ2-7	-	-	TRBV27	TGTGCCAGCAGTTATAGAGGACGCGAGCAGTACTTC	CASSYRGREQYF
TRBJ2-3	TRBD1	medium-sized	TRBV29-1	TGCAGCGTGACCTCAGGGGGCGCGGCAGATACGCAGTATTTT	CSVTSGGAADTQYF
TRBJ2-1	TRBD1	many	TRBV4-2	TGTGCCAGCAGCCGGGACAGGGCTCCCTACAATGAGCAGTTCTTC	CASSRDRAPYNEQFF
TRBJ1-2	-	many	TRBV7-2	TGTGCCAGCAGCTTAGACCGGGACGGCTTCTATGGCTACACCTTC	CASSLDRDGFYGYTF
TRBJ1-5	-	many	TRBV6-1	TGTGCCAGCAGTGAAGGGGGCCGGGGCAATCAGCCCCAGCATTTT	CASSEGGRGNQPQHF
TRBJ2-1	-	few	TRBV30	TGTGCCTACCCCTCGGCACGAGGCAATGAGCAGTTCTTC	CAYPSARGNEQFF
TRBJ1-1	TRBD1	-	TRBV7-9	TGTGCCAGCAGCTTGTCAGGGGGCCGTCCTGAAGCTTTCTTT	CASSLSGGRPEAFF
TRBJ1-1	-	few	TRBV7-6	TGTGCCAGCAGCTTTGCAGGGGACACTGAAGCTTTCTTT	CASSFAGDTEAFF
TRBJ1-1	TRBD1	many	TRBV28	TGTGCCAGCAGCCGGGGGACAGTGAACACTGAAGCTTTCTTT	CASSRGTVNTEAFF
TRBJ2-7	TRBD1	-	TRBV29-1	TGCAGCGTTCTCGGACAGGGGGGAACCTACGAGCAGTACTTC	CSVLGQGGTYEQYF
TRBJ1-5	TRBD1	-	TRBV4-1	TGCGCCAGCAGCACAGGGGGTGGGGGACAGCCCCAGCATTTT	CASSTGGGGQPQHF
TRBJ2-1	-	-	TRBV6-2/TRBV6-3	TGTGCCAGCAGTTACCGTAGGGGGAATGAGCAGTTCTTC	CASSYRRGNEQFF
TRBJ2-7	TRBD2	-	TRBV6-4	TGTGCCAGCAGTGACTCTGGGGCTAGCGGAATAGACTACGAGCAGTACTTC	CASSDSGASGIDYEQYF
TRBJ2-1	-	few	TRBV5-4	TGTGCCAGCAGTCACCTTGGGGGCCTGAACAATGAGCAGTTCTTC	CASSHLGGLNNEQFF
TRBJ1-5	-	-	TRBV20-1	TGCAGTGCTAGAGACCCAAACTTCTTCCCGGCGGGTCAGCCCCAGCATTTT	CSARDPNFFPAGQPQHF
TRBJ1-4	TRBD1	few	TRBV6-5	TGTGCCAGCAGTATTGGGACAGCTGCAACTAATGAAAAACTGTTTTTT	CASSIGTAATNEKLFF
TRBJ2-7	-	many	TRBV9	TGTGCCAGCAGCGTAGACCTGGACCCTACCTACGAGCAGTACTTC	CASSVDLDPTYEQYF
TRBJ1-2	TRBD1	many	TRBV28	TGTGCCAGCAGTTTACCGGACAGGGAAAACTATGGCTACACCTTC	CASSLPDRENYGYTF
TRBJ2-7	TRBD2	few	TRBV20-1	TGCAGTGCTAGAGATGGGCTAGCGGGAACCTACGAGCAGTACTTC	CSARDGLAGTYEQYF
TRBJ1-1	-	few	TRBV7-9	TGTGCCAGCCGGGCGCCTGGGAGTGGTCTGGCCTTT	CASRAPGSGLAF
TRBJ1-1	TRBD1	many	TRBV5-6	TGTGCCAGCAGCTTGGTTGCAGGAACAGGGGTCACTGAAGCTTTCTTT	CASSLVAGTGVTEAFF
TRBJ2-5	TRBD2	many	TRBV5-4	TGTGCCAGCAGGGTGAGGACTAGCGGGACGAGTCAAGAGACCCAGTACTTC	CASRVRTSGTSQETQYF
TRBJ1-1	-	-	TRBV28	TGTGCCAGCATCCCGGGGAGGAGGAACACTGAAGCTTTCTTT	CASIPGRRNTEAFF
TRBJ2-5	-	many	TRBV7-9	TGTGCCAGCAGCTTAAAGACTAGGGAGGAGACCCAGTACTTC	CASSLKTREETQYF